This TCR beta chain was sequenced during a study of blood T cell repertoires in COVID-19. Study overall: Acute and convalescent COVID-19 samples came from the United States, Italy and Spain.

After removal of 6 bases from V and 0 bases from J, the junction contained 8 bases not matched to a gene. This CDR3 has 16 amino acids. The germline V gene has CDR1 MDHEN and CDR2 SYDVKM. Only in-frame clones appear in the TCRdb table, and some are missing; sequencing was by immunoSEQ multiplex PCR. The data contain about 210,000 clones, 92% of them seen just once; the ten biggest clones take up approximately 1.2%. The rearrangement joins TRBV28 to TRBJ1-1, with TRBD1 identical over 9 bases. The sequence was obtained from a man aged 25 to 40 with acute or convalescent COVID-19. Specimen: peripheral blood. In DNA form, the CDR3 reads TGTGCCAGCAGCGCACCACAGGGGGCGTTGAACACTGAAGCTTTCTTT. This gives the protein CASSAPQGALNTEAFF.